A selection of T cell receptor beta chains follows, all from one sample in a study of beta chain features in type 1 diabetes. Produced via immunoSEQ multiplex PCR; TCRdb's table is partial and in-frame only. This sample yields 120,000 or so clones, of which around 15% are seen a single time; roughly 2.6% belongs to the top ten. Sequencing was done on a sample of central memory CD4+ T cells from blood. The receptors were sampled from a man younger than 35 with type 1 diabetes. The CDR3 runs from the conserved cysteine through the conserved F or W. A D gene is named only where the DNA matches it firmly. Some rows have no size entry. The others give once, few or many, or a class for an expanded clone.

D gene: NA; CDR3 length: 14; V gene: TRBV7-2; J gene: TRBJ2-6; clone size: few; CDR3 protein: CASRESSGANVLTF; CDR3 DNA: TGTGCCAGCCGGGAGAGCTCTGGGGCCAACGTCCTGACTTTC
D gene: TRBD1; CDR3 length: 12; V gene: TRBV2; J gene: TRBJ1-1; clone size: NA; CDR3 protein: CASSLGQGEAFF; CDR3 DNA: TGTGCCAGCAGCCTAGGACAGGGAGAAGCTTTCTTT
D gene: TRBD1; CDR3 length: 15; V gene: TRBV10-3; J gene: TRBJ2-6; clone size: NA; CDR3 protein: CATGTGYSGANVLTF; CDR3 DNA: TGTGCCACCGGGACAGGGTATAGTGGGGCCAACGTCCTGACTTTC
D gene: NA; CDR3 length: 14; V gene: TRBV7-2; J gene: TRBJ2-7; clone size: NA; CDR3 protein: CASSLDYLLTEQYF; CDR3 DNA: TGTGCCAGCAGCTTAGACTACCTCCTGACCGAGCAGTACTTC
D gene: NA; CDR3 length: 14; V gene: TRBV2; J gene: TRBJ2-2; clone size: NA; CDR3 protein: CASRQGPRVGELFF; CDR3 DNA: TGTGCCAGCAGACAGGGACCGAGGGTCGGGGAGCTGTTTTTT
D gene: NA; CDR3 length: 11; V gene: TRBV2; J gene: TRBJ2-5; clone size: few; CDR3 protein: CASSGVETQYF; CDR3 DNA: TGTGCCAGCAGTGGAGTGGAGACCCAGTACTTC
D gene: NA; CDR3 length: 15; V gene: TRBV10-3; J gene: TRBJ2-3; clone size: NA; CDR3 protein: CAISEDTTTTDTQYF; CDR3 DNA: TGTGCCATCAGTGAGGACACCACTACCACAGATACGCAGTATTTT
D gene: NA; CDR3 length: 15; V gene: TRBV9; J gene: TRBJ2-5; clone size: once; CDR3 protein: CASSVGPDRGETQYF; CDR3 DNA: TGTGCCAGCAGCGTAGGCCCCGATAGGGGGGAGACCCAGTACTTC
D gene: NA; CDR3 length: 15; V gene: TRBV2; J gene: TRBJ2-7; clone size: few; CDR3 protein: CASASQGAISYEQYF; CDR3 DNA: TGTGCCAGCGCTTCACAGGGCGCAATCTCCTACGAGCAGTACTTC
D gene: TRBD1; CDR3 length: 13; V gene: TRBV30; J gene: TRBJ1-1; clone size: few; CDR3 protein: CAWQRQGGTEAFF; CDR3 DNA: TGTGCCTGGCAAAGACAGGGGGGCACTGAAGCTTTCTTT
D gene: NA; CDR3 length: 11; V gene: TRBV29-1; J gene: TRBJ2-3; clone size: many; CDR3 protein: CSVSDGDTQYF; CDR3 DNA: TGCAGCGTTTCTGACGGAGATACGCAGTATTTT
D gene: NA; CDR3 length: 11; V gene: TRBV30; J gene: TRBJ1-2; clone size: few; CDR3 protein: CAWSPLSGYTF; CDR3 DNA: TGTGCCTGGTCCCCCCTTAGTGGCTACACCTTC
D gene: NA; CDR3 length: 15; V gene: TRBV28; J gene: TRBJ2-2; clone size: NA; CDR3 protein: CASSFLGGATGELFF; CDR3 DNA: TGTGCCAGCAGTTTTCTCGGGGGAGCGACCGGGGAGCTGTTTTTT
D gene: NA; CDR3 length: 11; V gene: TRBV27; J gene: TRBJ2-2; clone size: many; CDR3 protein: CASRSFGELFF; CDR3 DNA: TGTGCCAGCAGATCCTTCGGGGAGCTGTTTTTT
D gene: TRBD2; CDR3 length: 15; V gene: TRBV4-1; J gene: TRBJ2-1; clone size: many; CDR3 protein: CASSQVVGGRNEQFF; CDR3 DNA: TGCGCCAGCAGCCAAGTAGTGGGAGGGCGGAATGAGCAGTTCTTC
D gene: NA; CDR3 length: 14; V gene: TRBV14; J gene: TRBJ2-3; clone size: NA; CDR3 protein: CASSPNAFGDTQYF; CDR3 DNA: TGTGCCAGCAGCCCGAACGCCTTCGGAGATACGCAGTATTTT
D gene: TRBD2; CDR3 length: 15; V gene: TRBV27; J gene: TRBJ2-7; clone size: NA; CDR3 protein: CASSLGLAGSYEQYF; CDR3 DNA: TGTGCCAGCAGTTTGGGGCTAGCGGGAAGCTACGAGCAGTACTTC
D gene: TRBD2; CDR3 length: 16; V gene: TRBV30; J gene: TRBJ2-5; clone size: NA; CDR3 protein: CAWSFRNGRARETQYF; CDR3 DNA: TGTGCCTGGAGTTTTCGAAACGGGAGGGCCCGGGAGACCCAGTACTTC
D gene: NA; CDR3 length: 14; V gene: TRBV9; J gene: TRBJ2-5; clone size: NA; CDR3 protein: CASSVAVGRETQYF; CDR3 DNA: TGTGCCAGCAGCGTAGCTGTAGGGAGGGAGACCCAGTACTTC
D gene: NA; CDR3 length: 14; V gene: TRBV2; J gene: TRBJ1-2; clone size: NA; CDR3 protein: CASSETGMNYGYTF; CDR3 DNA: TGTGCCAGCAGTGAAACGGGGATGAACTATGGCTACACCTTC
D gene: NA; CDR3 length: 17; V gene: TRBV30; J gene: TRBJ2-2; clone size: few; CDR3 protein: CAWSRVRVGMNTGELFF; CDR3 DNA: TGTGCCTGGAGTAGGGTTCGCGTGGGAATGAACACCGGGGAGCTGTTTTTT
D gene: TRBD2; CDR3 length: 15; V gene: TRBV30; J gene: TRBJ2-7; clone size: many; CDR3 protein: CAWRGLTGGAYEQYF; CDR3 DNA: TGTGCCTGGAGGGGGCTGACGGGAGGGGCCTACGAGCAGTACTTC
D gene: TRBD1; CDR3 length: 16; V gene: TRBV7-2; J gene: TRBJ2-2; clone size: NA; CDR3 protein: CASSPPGTGVTGELFF; CDR3 DNA: TGTGCCAGCAGCCCACCCGGGACAGGGGTTACCGGGGAGCTGTTTTTT
D gene: NA; CDR3 length: 13; V gene: TRBV7-2; J gene: TRBJ2-3; clone size: few; CDR3 protein: CASSPRLPEEQYF; CDR3 DNA: TGTGCCAGCAGCCCCCGTCTTCCCGAGGAGCAGTATTTT
D gene: NA; CDR3 length: 17; V gene: TRBV11-2; J gene: TRBJ2-7; clone size: few; CDR3 protein: CASSLGATWGETYEQYF; CDR3 DNA: TGTGCCAGCAGCTTAGGTGCGACTTGGGGGGAGACCTACGAGCAGTACTTC
D gene: TRBD2; CDR3 length: 13; V gene: TRBV19; J gene: TRBJ2-7; clone size: NA; CDR3 protein: CASSRAGAYEQYF; CDR3 DNA: TGTGCCAGTAGTCGAGCGGGAGCCTACGAGCAGTACTTC
D gene: NA; CDR3 length: 18; V gene: TRBV21-1; J gene: TRBJ2-2; clone size: NA; CDR3 protein: CASSKLLAGGPGTGELFF; CDR3 DNA: TGTGCCAGCAGCAAGCTACTAGCGGGAGGGCCTGGAACCGGGGAGCTGTTTTTT
D gene: TRBD1; CDR3 length: 15; V gene: TRBV19; J gene: TRBJ2-5; clone size: NA; CDR3 protein: CASSALQGAQETQYF; CDR3 DNA: TGTGCCAGTAGTGCCTTGCAGGGGGCCCAAGAGACCCAGTACTTC
D gene: TRBD1; CDR3 length: 15; V gene: TRBV2; J gene: TRBJ2-2; clone size: NA; CDR3 protein: CASTAQGALSGELFF; CDR3 DNA: TGTGCCAGCACCGCACAGGGGGCGTTATCCGGGGAGCTGTTTTTT
D gene: TRBD2; CDR3 length: 16; V gene: TRBV30; J gene: TRBJ2-1; clone size: few; CDR3 protein: CAWSRFGTSGNNEQFF; CDR3 DNA: TGTGCCTGGAGTCGCTTCGGCACTAGCGGAAACAATGAGCAGTTCTTC
D gene: TRBD1; CDR3 length: 13; V gene: TRBV6-5; J gene: TRBJ1-6; clone size: once; CDR3 protein: CASRDRGGSPLHF; CDR3 DNA: TGTGCCAGCAGGGACAGGGGCGGTTCACCCCTCCACTTT
D gene: NA; CDR3 length: 15; V gene: TRBV27; J gene: TRBJ2-7; clone size: NA; CDR3 protein: CASSPGGAGANEQYF; CDR3 DNA: TGTGCCAGCAGTCCTGGGGGGGCAGGGGCGAACGAGCAGTACTTC
D gene: TRBD1; CDR3 length: 12; V gene: TRBV6-5; J gene: TRBJ1-1; clone size: few; CDR3 protein: CASGRQGTEAFF; CDR3 DNA: TGTGCCAGCGGGAGACAGGGAACCGAAGCTTTCTTT
D gene: NA; CDR3 length: 15; V gene: TRBV5-1; J gene: TRBJ2-1; clone size: few; CDR3 protein: CASRAAVTGGNEQFF; CDR3 DNA: TGCGCCAGCAGGGCAGCGGTTACCGGGGGCAATGAGCAGTTCTTC
D gene: TRBD1; CDR3 length: 15; V gene: TRBV7-2; J gene: TRBJ2-1; clone size: NA; CDR3 protein: CASSSQGAPYNEQFF; CDR3 DNA: TGTGCCAGCAGCTCCCAGGGGGCGCCCTACAATGAGCAGTTCTTC
D gene: TRBD2; CDR3 length: 15; V gene: TRBV7-3; J gene: TRBJ2-3; clone size: once; CDR3 protein: CASSPNSGGTDTQYF; CDR3 DNA: TGTGCCAGCAGCCCGAATAGCGGGGGCACAGATACGCAGTATTTT
D gene: NA; CDR3 length: 11; V gene: TRBV30; J gene: TRBJ2-7; clone size: few; CDR3 protein: CAWSVHFEQYF; CDR3 DNA: TGTGCCTGGAGTGTACACTTCGAGCAGTACTTC
D gene: NA; CDR3 length: 14; V gene: TRBV7-2; J gene: TRBJ2-3; clone size: NA; CDR3 protein: CASSSLTRAQTQYF; CDR3 DNA: TGTGCCAGCAGCTCCCTAACTCGGGCCCAGACGCAGTATTTT
D gene: NA; CDR3 length: 14; V gene: TRBV7-9; J gene: TRBJ2-2; clone size: NA; CDR3 protein: CASSLASGTGELFF; CDR3 DNA: TGTGCCAGCAGCTTAGCTAGCGGCACCGGGGAGCTGTTTTTT
D gene: NA; CDR3 length: 13; V gene: TRBV27; J gene: TRBJ2-1; clone size: many; CDR3 protein: CASSLISYNEQFF; CDR3 DNA: TGTGCCAGCAGTTTAATATCCTACAATGAGCAGTTCTTC
D gene: NA; CDR3 length: 18; V gene: TRBV5-1; J gene: TRBJ2-6; clone size: NA; CDR3 protein: CASSAGGPLASGANVLTF; CDR3 DNA: TGCGCCAGCAGCGCGGGCGGACCGCTTGCATCTGGGGCCAACGTCCTGACTTTC
D gene: TRBD2; CDR3 length: 16; V gene: TRBV29-1; J gene: TRBJ2-5; clone size: NA; CDR3 protein: CSVEKSASGSRETQYF; CDR3 DNA: TGCAGCGTTGAAAAGTCCGCTAGCGGGAGTAGGGAGACCCAGTACTTC
D gene: NA; CDR3 length: 15; V gene: TRBV9; J gene: TRBJ2-7; clone size: many; CDR3 protein: CASSRGGAVTYEQYF; CDR3 DNA: TGTGCCAGCAGCCGAGGGGGAGCGGTTACCTACGAGCAGTACTTC
D gene: TRBD1; CDR3 length: 14; V gene: TRBV6-5; J gene: TRBJ2-1; clone size: few; CDR3 protein: CASSYTDRGGEQFF; CDR3 DNA: TGTGCCAGCAGTTACACGGACAGGGGGGGCGAGCAGTTCTTC
D gene: TRBD2; CDR3 length: 15; V gene: TRBV7-9; J gene: TRBJ2-1; clone size: few; CDR3 protein: CASSQEAGVINEQFF; CDR3 DNA: TGTGCCAGCAGCCAAGAGGCGGGAGTAATTAATGAGCAGTTCTTC
D gene: NA; CDR3 length: 15; V gene: TRBV6-1; J gene: TRBJ2-7; clone size: NA; CDR3 protein: CASSEEEGLSYEQYF; CDR3 DNA: TGTGCCAGCAGTGAAGAGGAGGGGCTCTCCTACGAGCAGTACTTC
D gene: TRBD1; CDR3 length: 14; V gene: TRBV2; J gene: TRBJ1-4; clone size: NA; CDR3 protein: CASNRQGANEKLFF; CDR3 DNA: TGTGCCAGCAACCGACAGGGGGCTAATGAAAAACTGTTTTTT
D gene: NA; CDR3 length: 13; V gene: TRBV7-2; J gene: TRBJ1-1; clone size: NA; CDR3 protein: CASSPSAGTEAFF; CDR3 DNA: TGTGCCAGCAGCCCCTCTGCGGGGACTGAAGCTTTCTTT
D gene: NA; CDR3 length: 13; V gene: TRBV7-2; J gene: TRBJ2-5; clone size: NA; CDR3 protein: CASSPGQQETQYF; CDR3 DNA: TGTGCCAGCAGCCCTGGACAACAAGAGACCCAGTACTTC
D gene: NA; CDR3 length: 13; V gene: TRBV7-2; J gene: TRBJ2-3; clone size: NA; CDR3 protein: CASSLERIDTQYF; CDR3 DNA: TGTGCCAGCAGCCTGGAAAGGATAGATACGCAGTATTTT
D gene: TRBD1; CDR3 length: 14; V gene: TRBV15; J gene: TRBJ2-7; clone size: few; CDR3 protein: CATSWGTGTYEQYF; CDR3 DNA: TGTGCCACCAGCTGGGGGACAGGGACCTACGAGCAGTACTTC
D gene: TRBD2; CDR3 length: 14; V gene: TRBV6-1; J gene: TRBJ2-1; clone size: many; CDR3 protein: CASRGTRWYNEQFF; CDR3 DNA: TGTGCCAGCAGAGGGACTAGATGGTACAATGAGCAGTTCTTC
D gene: TRBD2; CDR3 length: 13; V gene: TRBV19; J gene: TRBJ2-1; clone size: NA; CDR3 protein: CASRITAGVEQFF; CDR3 DNA: TGTGCCAGTCGCATCACGGCGGGGGTCGAGCAGTTCTTC
D gene: NA; CDR3 length: 14; V gene: TRBV4-1; J gene: TRBJ2-7; clone size: few; CDR3 protein: CASSQGEGGYEQYF; CDR3 DNA: TGCGCCAGCAGCCAAGGGGAAGGAGGGTACGAGCAGTACTTC
D gene: TRBD2; CDR3 length: 14; V gene: TRBV11-2; J gene: TRBJ2-7; clone size: few; CDR3 protein: CASSLLSGNNEQYF; CDR3 DNA: TGTGCCAGCAGCTTATTAAGCGGGAATAACGAGCAGTACTTC